Each of the 30 T cell receptor beta chains below was sequenced from the same sample in a study of T cells after yellow fever vaccination. A single record per CDR3 protein comes from TCRdb applying MiXCR to the 5' RACE reads. Altogether about 240,000 distinct CDR3 sequences are present, 6% to 7.5% being singletons, with the ten largest covering approximately 0.85%. The material sequenced was CD4+ T cells sorted from PBMCs, taken 15 days after the yellow fever booster vaccination. Every receptor here comes from a man in his thirties or forties who received the YFV17D yellow fever vaccine.

This clonotype has at least ten counts. V and J are TRBV5-1 and TRBJ2-3; possibly TRBD2 for D (5 bases). The CDR3 totals 15 residues. V was shortened by 4 bases and J by 0 bases, with 12 bases between the two germline ends. Germline values: CDR1 SGHRS, CDR2 YFSETQ. The CDR3 region is CASSERGGSTDTQYF. CDR3 nucleotides: TGCGCCAGCAGCGAGCGAGGCGGGAGCACAGATACGCAGTATTTT.

This clonotype appeared a few times. The rearrangement uses TRBV7-9 and TRBJ1-6; a weak D match, TRBD1 (5 bases). CDR3 length: 14 residues. V shed 1 base and J shed 10 bases, with 11 bases lying between them. Germline V gene lookup returns CDR1 SEHNR and CDR2 FQNEAQ (reference sequence). The CDR3 spells CASSLVGGKSPLHF. The CDR3 coding sequence is TGTGCCAGCAGCTTAGTCGGGGGTAAATCACCCCTCCACTTT.

This clonotype was seen a handful of times. This chain links TRBV5-4 with TRBJ2-5; 7 positions agree with TRBD1. The CDR3 loop spans 13 amino acids. Per the germline V gene, CDR1 is SGHNT and CDR2 is YYREEE (reference sequence). Trimming cost V 4 bases and J 5 bases; bases outside gene matches: 5. The DNA for the CDR3 is TGTGCCAGCAGCCCGGACAGGACTGAGACCCAGTACTTC. Its translation is CASSPDRTETQYF.

This clonotype has only a few counts. CDR3 coding DNA: TGTGCCAGCTCAACTGGGACAGCGAACACCGGGGAGCTGTTTTTT. It is translated as CASSTGTANTGELFF. The chain couples TRBV18 to TRBJ2-2, with TRBD1 identical over 7 bases. The CDR3 is made up of 15 amino acids. V lost 5 bases to trimming and J lost 0 bases; unmatched junction nucleotides: 3. The V gene's germline CDR1 is KGHSH and CDR2 LQKENI.

This clonotype was counted ten times or more. The chain recombines TRBV28 with TRBJ2-5; no clear D. The CDR3 is 15 residues long. Germline CDR1 is MDHEN and CDR2 is SYDVKM. Deletions cut 4 bases from V and 5 bases from J, with 17 bases between. The CDR3 nucleotides read TGTGCCAGCAGTTGGGCCTTTCATGGTGGCGAGACCCAGTACTTC. It translates to CASSWAFHGGETQYF.

In this sample, this clonotype turned up many times. This sequence joins TRBV20-1 and TRBJ2-2; D is perhaps TRBD1 (6 bases). The CDR3 has 15 amino acids. V was pared by 4 bases and J by 3 bases, with 15 bases between. Germline lookup yields CDR1 DFQATT and CDR2 SNEGSKA (reference sequence). CDR3 DNA: TGCAGTGCTATACCGGTGGACAGACACACCGGGGAGCTGTTTTTT. This sequence encodes CSAIPVDRHTGELFF.

This clonotype was recorded many times. The V gene is TRBV20-1, the J gene TRBJ2-7; D may be TRBD2 (6 bases). Germline V gene sequence: CDR1 DFQATT, CDR2 SNEGSKA (reference sequence). Trimming stripped 7 bases from V and 1 base from J, with 8 bases between. This CDR3 contains 11 residues. The CDR3 protein is CSGGRSYEQYF. The CDR3 DNA reads TGCAGTGGGGGGAGGTCCTACGAGCAGTACTTC.

The CDR3 protein is CASTAGSKYEQYF. Here the CDR3 DNA reads TGTGCCAGCACCGCAGGGTCTAAGTACGAGCAGTACTTC. The chain recombines TRBV6-1 with TRBJ2-7; possible D gene TRBD1, 5 bases. The CDR3 runs to 13 residues. Germline CDR1 is MNHNS and CDR2 is SASEGT. V was cut by 7 bases and J by 4 bases, with 14 bases left in between.

This clonotype has a handful of counts. This rearrangement joins TRBV7-2 to TRBJ2-3; D call uncertain. Looked up from germline, CDR1 is SGHTA and CDR2 is FQGNSA. Trimming removed 7 bases at V and 3 bases at J, with 8 bases between. CDR3 size: 12 residues. CDR3 region: CASKMLTDTQYF. CDR3 coding DNA: TGTGCCAGCAAGATGCTAACAGATACGCAGTATTTT.

This clonotype occurred many times. The chain joins TRBV24-1 to TRBJ2-2; D is undetermined. This CDR3 region has 14 residues. CDR1 is KGHDR, CDR2 SFDVKD, per germline. The germline V and J ends were trimmed by 3 bases and 5 bases, with 9 bases remaining between them. The CDR3 DNA follows: TGTGCCACCAGTGATCCCATGAGAACCGGGGAGCTGTTTTTT. Protein sequence: CATSDPMRTGELFF.

This clonotype was counted many times. The rearrangement links TRBV11-2 to TRBJ2-5; the match to TRBD2 covers 13 bases. Germline lookup yields CDR1 SGHAT and CDR2 FQNNGV. The CDR3 covers 16 residues. V shed 6 bases, J shed 4 bases, and the junction held 8 bases outside the gene matches. CDR3 DNA: TGTGCCAGCAGACGGACTAGCGGGAGTACAGGAGAGACCCAGTACTTC. This codes for CASRRTSGSTGETQYF.

J is TRBJ2-2 and V is TRBV10-3; D call uncertain. V was cut by 4 bases and J by 5 bases, with 5 bases left in between. The germline V gene has CDR1 ENHRY and CDR2 SYGVKD. This CDR3 has 12 residues. The CDR3 DNA follows: TGTGCCATCAGTGTGGTGACCGGGGAGCTGTTTTTT. Translation: CAISVVTGELFF.

In this sample, this clonotype turned up a few times. The V gene is TRBV20-1, the J gene TRBJ2-3, with unresolved D. This CDR3 has 13 residues. Germline V gives CDR1 DFQATT, CDR2 SNEGSKA (reference sequence). With 4 bases removed from V and 2 bases from J, the gap between germline ends came to 10 bases. CDR3 in amino acids: CSATSEYTDTQYF. The CDR3 coding sequence is TGCAGTGCTACCTCCGAATACACAGATACGCAGTATTTT.

At least ten counts were recorded for this clonotype. V is TRBV7-8 and J is TRBJ1-5; possibly TRBD1 for D (6 bases). The CDR3 consists of 16 residues. Deletions cut 5 bases from V and 6 bases from J, with 20 bases between. Germline CDR1 is SGHVS and CDR2 is FQNEAQ. CDR3 sequence: CASSHLDSKSAQPQHF. CDR3 in DNA: TGTGCCAGCAGCCACTTGGACAGTAAGTCGGCTCAGCCCCAGCATTTT.

This clonotype was counted a few times. The V gene is TRBV20-1, the J gene TRBJ2-3; 9 nucleotides match TRBD2. J was trimmed by 1 base and V by 3 bases; bases with no gene match: 11. CDR1 DFQATT and CDR2 SNEGSKA come from the germline V gene (reference sequence). This CDR3 contains 17 residues. CDR3 amino acids: CSASPMAGGWGTDTQYF. The CDR3 region has the DNA TGCAGTGCTAGCCCTATGGCGGGAGGGTGGGGCACAGATACGCAGTATTTT.

The rearrangement joins TRBV5-6 to TRBJ1-1; a possible D gene is TRBD1 (6 bases). V lost 1 base and J 1 base, leaving 11 bases between the germline ends. CDR3 length equals 15 residues. Germline loops: CDR1 SGHDT, CDR2 YYEEEE. DNA of the CDR3: TGTGCCAGCAGCTTGTCTAGACAGGCGAACACTGAAGCTTTCTTT. This encodes CASSLSRQANTEAFF.

The chain links TRBV24-1 to TRBJ2-1, with 7 positions matching TRBD2. The CDR3 runs 12 residues. V was clipped by 5 bases and J by 6 bases; unmatched bases: 0. CDR1 and CDR2 (germline): KGHDR, SFDVKD. DNA of the CDR3: TGTGCCACCAGTGGGGGGGGCAATGAGCAGTTCTTC. Translation gives CATSGGGNEQFF.

The J gene is TRBJ1-2, the V gene TRBV3-1; weak D call: TRBD1 (5 bases). Germline V gene lookup returns CDR1 LGHDT and CDR2 YNNKEL (reference sequence). This CDR3 contains 13 residues. With 4 bases removed from V and 7 bases from J, the gap between germline ends came to 13 bases. Here the CDR3 DNA reads TGTGCCAGCAGCCCCGGGACCGCAATTGGCTACACCTTC. Its protein is CASSPGTAIGYTF.

This clonotype occurred a few times. The chain employs TRBV20-1 and TRBJ2-1; tentative D call: TRBD1 (6 bases). Germline V gene lookup returns CDR1 DFQATT and CDR2 SNEGSKA (reference sequence). V lost 4 bases, J lost 5 bases, and 18 bases lay in between. The CDR3 runs 15 residues. The CDR3 here is CSANLPDRGHNEQFF. The CDR3 DNA reads TGCAGTGCTAACCTCCCGGACAGAGGACACAATGAGCAGTTCTTC.

This clonotype appeared many times. This rearrangement joins TRBV3-1 to TRBJ2-3; D may correspond to TRBD1 or TRBD2 (5 bases each). Trimming pared 1 base from V and 6 bases from J, leaving 14 bases between. CDR3 length: 15 residues. Germline V gene lookup returns CDR1 LGHDT and CDR2 YNNKEL (reference sequence). CDR3 residues: CASSQAVGAADTQYF. CDR3 coding DNA: TGTGCCAGCAGCCAAGCCGTCGGGGCAGCCGATACGCAGTATTTT.

This clonotype was observed a handful of times. The rearrangement links TRBV5-6 to TRBJ2-7, with D hard to call. Trimming cost V 6 bases and J 4 bases, with 11 bases left between them. Germline V gene data show CDR1 as SGHDT and CDR2 as YYEEEE. The CDR3 runs 12 residues. Written as DNA, the CDR3 is TGTGCCAGCACTCTGGGTGCGTACGAGCAGTACTTC. Translation: CASTLGAYEQYF.

This clonotype was recorded a few times. The CDR3 reads CASSSTGGSVYTEAFF. In DNA, the CDR3 is TGTGCCAGCAGCAGTACAGGGGGCTCGGTTTACACTGAAGCTTTCTTT. V and J are TRBV7-9 and TRBJ1-1; the match to TRBD1 covers 9 bases. CDR3 size: 16 residues. Germline CDR1 reads SEHNR; CDR2 reads FQNEAQ (reference sequence). V lost 5 bases, J lost 3 bases, and 10 bases stayed unmatched.

This clonotype was detected a few times. CDR3 region: CATSDFLGGYTF. In DNA, the CDR3 is TGTGCCACCAGTGATTTCTTGGGCGGCTACACCTTC. The V gene is TRBV24-1, the J gene TRBJ1-2; D unclear. Germline CDR1 is KGHDR and CDR2 is SFDVKD. The CDR3 has 12 residues. Trimming removed 1 base at V and 8 bases at J, with 7 bases between.

This clonotype was detected ten times or more. The gene calls are TRBV7-2 and TRBJ2-1; D possibly matches TRBD1 or TRBD2 (5 bases each). The CDR3 is made up of 14 amino acids. CDR1 is SGHTA, CDR2 FQGNSA, per germline. Trimming took off 5 bases at V and 6 bases at J, with 14 bases between the two ends. In nucleotides, the CDR3 is TGTGCCAGCAGCCGGACTCCAGGGCTCAATGAGCAGTTCTTC. This translates into CASSRTPGLNEQFF.

Ten or more counts support this clonotype. The V and J genes are TRBV20-1 and TRBJ2-2; D is ambiguous. V dropped 2 bases and J dropped 0 bases, with 4 bases sitting between them. CDR3 length: 13 residues. The germline V gene has CDR1 DFQATT and CDR2 SNEGSKA (reference sequence). CDR3 protein: CSARNTNTGELFF. The CDR3 coding sequence is TGCAGTGCTAGAAATACGAACACCGGGGAGCTGTTTTTT.

This clonotype was found many times. This chain joins TRBV2 and TRBJ2-2; D is uncertain. Germline lookup yields CDR1 SNHLY and CDR2 FYNNEI. V was shortened by 7 bases and J by 0 bases, with 6 bases between the two germline ends. The CDR3 runs to 13 residues. CDR3: CASKSANTGELFF. The CDR3 nucleotides are TGTGCCAGCAAGAGTGCGAACACCGGGGAGCTGTTTTTT.

This clonotype showed up many times. This chain links TRBV5-1 with TRBJ2-7; D may match TRBD1 or TRBD2 (5 bases each). CDR3 length equals 17 residues. Germline V CDR1 and CDR2: SGHRS, YFSETQ. V lost 3 bases to trimming and J lost 2 bases, with 21 bases between them. Here the CDR3 reads CASSYLPPGTETYEQYF. CDR3 bases: TGCGCCAGCAGCTACCTACCCCCCGGGACGGAAACCTACGAGCAGTACTTC.

This clonotype was observed a few times. The CDR3 DNA sequence: TGCGCCAGCAGCGAGGGAAGTGGGAACACCGGGGAGCTGTTTTTT. This sequence encodes CASSEGSGNTGELFF. J is TRBJ2-2 and V is TRBV5-1; tentative D call: TRBD2 (5 bases). The CDR3 loop spans 15 amino acids. CDR1 SGHRS and CDR2 YFSETQ come from the germline V gene. V was pared by 4 bases and J by 1 base, with 11 bases between.

This chain links TRBV7-2 with TRBJ2-2; 9 bases map to TRBD2. Unmatched junction bases numbered 12, after V lost 5 bases and J lost 5 bases. The CDR3 covers 17 residues. From germline, CDR1 is SGHTA and CDR2 FQGNSA. CDR3 residues: CASSKHGTSPRTGELFF. The CDR3 DNA is TGTGCCAGCAGCAAGCATGGGACTAGCCCCAGGACCGGGGAGCTGTTTTTT.

In its sample, this clonotype was seen a few times. The chain has TRBV18 and TRBJ1-1; a possible D gene is TRBD1 (6 bases). V was cut by 0 bases and J by 4 bases, with 9 bases left in between. The CDR3 contains 14 residues. Germline CDR1 KGHSH, CDR2 LQKENI. The CDR3 coding sequence is TGTGCCAGCTCACCACCGAGGGGGGGCACTGAAGCTTTCTTT. Its protein product is CASSPPRGGTEAFF.